The 9 T cell receptor beta chains below were found in one sample sequenced in a study of cytomegalovirus exposure and HLA in healthy donors. PCR employed 60 Vbeta and 13 Jbeta primers. Assay used: immunoSEQ multiplex PCR; TCRdb lists only in-frame clones, some missing. This table holds 150,000 to 180,000 clones, nearly 80% found once. Sequenced material: PBMCs. The source of these receptors is a young man in good health and CMV-seropositive.

V and J are TRBV25-1 and TRBJ2-3, with TRBD2 matching 8 bases. Germline CDR1 is MGHDK and CDR2 is SYGVNS. The CDR3 extends over 16 amino acids. V was pared by 5 bases and J by 3 bases, with 10 bases of the junction left unmatched. The CDR3 nucleotides read TGTGCCAGCAGTCACCTGACCGGGGGGGGAACAGATACGCAGTATTTT. This encodes CASSHLTGGGTDTQYF.

This CDR3 reads CASSLSQPQHF. CDR3 DNA: TGTGCCAGCAGCCTTTCTCAGCCCCAGCATTTT. V is TRBV28 and J is TRBJ1-5, with D unresolved. The ends were cut back, 6 bases at V and 6 bases at J, with 6 bases in the middle. Germline assignment: CDR1 MDHEN and CDR2 SYDVKM. The CDR3 sequence is 11 residues long.

The rearrangement uses TRBV27 and TRBJ1-2, with D possibly matching TRBD1 (6 bases). V was trimmed by 4 bases and J by 1 base, leaving 16 bases between them. Germline loops: CDR1 MNHEY, CDR2 SMNVEV (reference sequence). The CDR3 totals 16 residues. CDR3 sequence: CASSSNTGHHNYGYTF. The CDR3 coding sequence is TGTGCCAGCAGTTCGAATACGGGACACCATAACTATGGCTACACCTTC.

The V call is TRBV19, the J call TRBJ1-2, with TRBD1 as a possible D gene (5 bases). V lost 5 bases and J 8 bases, leaving 15 bases between the germline ends. This CDR3 has 13 amino acids. The germline V gene encodes CDR1 LNHDA and CDR2 SQIVND (reference sequence). The DNA for the CDR3 is TGTGCCAGTAGTGCCTCAAGGGGAGGAGGCTACACCTTC. Translated, it gives CASSASRGGGYTF.

This chain joins TRBV18 and TRBJ2-2; TRBD1 is a possible D gene (6 bases). The CDR3 length is 14 residues. From germline, CDR1 is KGHSH and CDR2 LQKENI. V was shortened by 6 bases and J by 0 bases, with 8 bases between the two germline ends. The CDR3: CASSWDTNTGELFF. As DNA, the CDR3 is TGTGCCAGCTCTTGGGACACGAACACCGGGGAGCTGTTTTTT.

The chain recombines TRBV7-8 with TRBJ2-1; 13 bases are shared with TRBD2. The CDR3 spans 17 residues. The V segment lost 7 bases and the J segment 7 bases; nucleotides outside the gene matches: 13. Germline V gene data show CDR1 as SGHVS and CDR2 as FQNEAQ. This chain's CDR3 is CASKAPLRTSGRNEQFF. The CDR3 nucleotides read TGTGCCAGCAAAGCTCCCTTACGGACTAGCGGGAGAAATGAGCAGTTCTTC.

This clone has just a few counts. Other DNA sequences from this sample encode an identical CDR3 as well. The chain is built from TRBV5-1 and TRBJ2-7, with 8 nucleotides matching TRBD1. The CDR3 extends over 13 amino acids. Germline values: CDR1 SGHRS, CDR2 YFSETQ. J gave up 7 bases and V 0 bases, and 3 bases lay outside the gene matches. Written as DNA, the CDR3 is TGCGCCAGCAGCTTGGGACAGGGGCGGGAGCAGTACTTC. Its protein product is CASSLGQGREQYF.

The chain joins TRBV28 to TRBJ1-4, with 7 bases fitting TRBD1. CDR3 length: 15 residues. Germline V gene sequence: CDR1 MDHEN, CDR2 SYDVKM. After removal of 4 bases from V and 4 bases from J, the junction contained 6 bases not matched to a gene. DNA of the CDR3: TGTGCCAGCAGTTCGGCGGGACAGAGTAATGAAAAACTGTTTTTT. Its translation: CASSSAGQSNEKLFF.

This chain joins TRBV2 and TRBJ2-7, with D tentatively TRBD1 (8 bases). CDR1 and CDR2 from the germline V gene are SNHLY and FYNNEI. CDR3 length equals 15 residues. V was clipped by 6 bases and J by 6 bases, with 21 bases between them. The CDR3 nucleotides read TGTGCCAGCAGGCGCGCGGGACAGGCGGGAGTCGAGCAGTACTTC. Its protein product is CASRRAGQAGVEQYF.